This TCR beta chain is drawn from a study of identical twins. The trim removed 5 bases at V and 7 bases at J, leaving 12 bases unmatched. Germline V gives CDR1 MNHNS, CDR2 SASEGT. The CDR3 is 16 residues long. One entry per CDR3 protein, called by TCRdb with MiXCR from the 5' RACE reads. This sample has 200,000 to 250,000 distinct CDR3 sequences, with 7% found just once. With respect to this clonotype: No antigen is known for it.

Only healthy Caucasians were enrolled as donors. Study-wide results and caveats: It was cross-sectional statistical analysis, not following the same donors, that the conclusions relied on. Twins shared out-of-frame alpha sequences with excess low generation probability.

These data also formed part of another study, on yellow fever vaccine responses in identical twins.

Sequencing was done on a sample of memory (CD45RO+) T cells sorted from blood. The gene calls are TRBV6-1 and TRBJ2-2; TRBD1 agrees at 8 bases. This TCR came from a woman younger than 35 in good health. The CDR3 DNA sequence: TGTGCCAGCAGTCTCCCGTCGGACAGGGAGGTCGGGGAGCTGTTTTTT. This gives the protein CASSLPSDREVGELFF.